These T cell receptor beta chains were read from a single sample in a study of blood T cell repertoires in COVID-19. Method: immunoSEQ multiplex PCR; TCRdb's copy keeps in-frame clones and lacks some. The data hold about 44,000 clones, with 87% observed a single time. Sequencing used peripheral blood. The receptors here all came from a human donor in a cohort sampled during active COVID-19. Each CDR3 is given with its conserved first and last residue. The D gene is left open where the match is weak.

J gene: TRBJ1-5
V gene: TRBV30
D gene: -
CDR3 protein: CAWSEGGYNQPQHF
CDR3 DNA: TGTGCCTGGAGTGAGGGCGGGTACAATCAGCCCCAGCATTTT

J gene: TRBJ2-5
V gene: TRBV28
D gene: -
CDR3 protein: CASSLPGGGPWEAQYF
CDR3 DNA: TGTGCCAGCAGTTTACCTGGGGGGGGCCCCTGGGAGGCCCAGTACTTC

J gene: TRBJ2-3
V gene: TRBV3-1/TRBV3-2
D gene: TRBD2
CDR3 protein: CASSPASGRSTQYF
CDR3 DNA: TGTGCCAGCAGCCCGGCTAGCGGGAGGAGTACGCAGTATTTT

J gene: TRBJ2-5
V gene: TRBV21-1
D gene: -
CDR3 protein: CASNFCDLGQAEETQYF
CDR3 DNA: TGTGCCAGCAATTTCTGTGACCTTGGACAGGCGGAAGAGACCCAGTACTTC

J gene: TRBJ2-7
V gene: TRBV5-1
D gene: TRBD2
CDR3 protein: CASSPGTSGSSEQYF
CDR3 DNA: TGCGCCAGCAGCCCCGGGACTAGCGGGAGTAGCGAGCAGTACTTC

J gene: TRBJ2-5
V gene: TRBV19
D gene: TRBD1
CDR3 protein: CASSNPDRGAETQYF
CDR3 DNA: TGTGCCAGTAGTAACCCGGACAGGGGGGCAGAGACCCAGTACTTC

J gene: TRBJ2-1
V gene: TRBV14
D gene: -
CDR3 protein: CASSRVWGGSSYNEQFF
CDR3 DNA: TGTGCCAGCAGCCGGGTATGGGGCGGAAGCTCCTACAATGAGCAGTTCTTC

J gene: TRBJ2-3
V gene: TRBV4-1
D gene: TRBD2
CDR3 protein: CASSQGTNTDTQYF
CDR3 DNA: TGCGCCAGCAGCCAGGGGACTAATACAGATACGCAGTATTTT

J gene: TRBJ2-7
V gene: TRBV29-1
D gene: TRBD1
CDR3 protein: CSGVGTATYEQYF
CDR3 DNA: TGCAGCGGAGTCGGGACAGCCACCTACGAGCAGTACTTC

J gene: TRBJ2-7
V gene: TRBV24-1
D gene: -
CDR3 protein: CATSDSAETYEQYF
CDR3 DNA: TGTGCCACCAGTGATTCTGCAGAAACCTACGAGCAGTACTTC

J gene: TRBJ2-5
V gene: TRBV12-3/TRBV12-4
D gene: -
CDR3 protein: CASSTGLVGTQYF
CDR3 DNA: TGTGCCAGCAGTACGGGTCTTGTTGGGACCCAGTACTTC

J gene: TRBJ2-1
V gene: TRBV20-1
D gene: TRBD2
CDR3 protein: CTGLGYNEQFF
CDR3 DNA: TGCACGGGACTAGGGTACAATGAGCAGTTCTTC

J gene: TRBJ2-5
V gene: TRBV6-5
D gene: -
CDR3 protein: CASSYSSRAETQYF
CDR3 DNA: TGTGCCAGCAGTTACTCAAGCAGGGCGGAGACCCAGTACTTC

J gene: TRBJ2-7
V gene: TRBV6-5
D gene: -
CDR3 protein: CASSQTQGGVREQYF
CDR3 DNA: TGTGCCAGCAGTCAAACACAGGGTGGGGTTCGGGAGCAGTACTTC

J gene: TRBJ2-1
V gene: TRBV19
D gene: TRBD2
CDR3 protein: CAPRGGTSGRGQQFF
CDR3 DNA: TGTGCCCCCCGGGGGGGGACTAGCGGGAGGGGGCAGCAGTTCTTC

J gene: TRBJ2-7
V gene: TRBV5-4
D gene: TRBD2
CDR3 protein: CASSLGASGSHEQYF
CDR3 DNA: TGTGCCAGCAGCTTGGGGGCTAGCGGGAGTCACGAGCAGTACTTC